Listed below are T cell receptor beta chains from one sample, sequenced in a study of T-cell memory formation after mild COVID-19. Via MiXCR, TCRdb re-called the 5' RACE reads, giving one row per CDR3 protein. The table has hundreds of thousands of distinct CDR3 sequences, around 19% seen once. Material for sequencing was PBMCs or a T cell subset sorted from them (not recorded which). The receptors derive from an adult woman who had mild COVID-19 (a few samples of this study predate the infection). Cell type and time point are not known. Each CDR3 is given with its conserved first and last residue. D genes are given only for firm matches. Clone size is shown for a subset of rows, as once, few, many or a class of expanded clone.

v_call	j_call	clone_size	d_call	cdr3_nt	cdr3_aa
TRBV4-1	TRBJ2-7	few	NA	TGCGCCAGCAGCCAAGATGGGTTCGGGACGTACGAGCAGTACTTC	CASSQDGFGTYEQYF
TRBV5-1	TRBJ2-7	NA	TRBD2	TGCGCCAGCAGCTGGGGACTAGTATCTGGCGGGATCGACGAGCAGTACTTC	CASSWGLVSGGIDEQYF
TRBV4-2	TRBJ1-5	NA	NA	TGTGCCAGCAGCCAAGGAGAGTTTTTCGACCCCCAGCATTTT	CASSQGEFFDPQHF
TRBV5-5	TRBJ1-2	few	TRBD1	TGTGCCAGCAGCGACGAGGAAGGGGGCATTAACTATGGCTACACCTTC	CASSDEEGGINYGYTF
TRBV5-1	TRBJ2-3	NA	TRBD2	TGCGCCAGCAGCTTTCCCCACGGGACTAGCGGGGGTTGGCCAGATACGCAGTATTTT	CASSFPHGTSGGWPDTQYF
TRBV5-1	TRBJ2-2	NA	NA	TGCGCCAGCAGCTTGGCCAGGGGAAGGGAGCTGTTTTTT	CASSLARGRELFF
TRBV20-1	TRBJ1-2	few	NA	TGCAGTGCTAGTTCCTATGGCTACACCTTC	CSASSYGYTF
TRBV6-1	TRBJ1-5	many	NA	TGTGCCAGCAATAAGGGGACCAGGGACAATCAGCCCCAGCATTTT	CASNKGTRDNQPQHF
TRBV7-2	TRBJ1-1	NA	NA	TGTGCCAGCAGCTTAACCAGGGACGAAGCTTTCTTT	CASSLTRDEAFF
TRBV4-3	TRBJ1-4	NA	NA	TGCGCCAGCAGCCAAGGGGGGTCGACTAATGAAAAACTGTTTTTT	CASSQGGSTNEKLFF
TRBV27	TRBJ2-2	NA	TRBD2	TGTGCCAGCAGTTTTCTGGGACTAGCGGGGGAGACGAACACCGGGGAGCTGTTTTTT	CASSFLGLAGETNTGELFF
TRBV7-9	TRBJ1-2	NA	NA	TGTGCCAGCAGCTTAGCGGGAAGGACTACCTATGGCTACACCTTC	CASSLAGRTTYGYTF
TRBV15	TRBJ2-3	NA	NA	TGTGCCACCCTCGACTCCTCAGATACGCAGTATTTT	CATLDSSDTQYF
TRBV29-1	TRBJ2-7	many	TRBD1	TGCAGCGGTGGACAGGGGGATTACGAGCAGTACTTC	CSGGQGDYEQYF
TRBV5-4	TRBJ2-1	NA	NA	TGTGCCAGCAGCTTCCGAGGCGGCGATGAGCAGTTCTTC	CASSFRGGDEQFF
TRBV20-1	TRBJ2-1	NA	TRBD2	TGCAGTGCTAGGGGGCTAGCGGGCAATGAGCAGTTCTTC	CSARGLAGNEQFF